One sample yielded the 8 T cell receptor beta chains listed below, sequenced in a study of early T cells in non-severe SARS-CoV-2 infection. TCRdb called the 5' RACE reads again in MiXCR, with one record for every CDR3 protein. The table shows 60,000 to 85,000 distinct CDR3 sequences, with less than 20% occurring only once. The specimen was whole blood. The receptors shown here come from an adult who was a healthcare worker with PCR-confirmed SARS-CoV-2 infection or an uninfected control (not recorded which).

The chain carries TRBV11-3 and TRBJ2-3, with D tentatively TRBD1 (7 bases). The germline CDR1 and CDR2 sequences are SGHNT and YENEEA. The V end lost 2 bases, the J end lost 13 bases, and 19 bases lay between the germline ends. The CDR3 consists of 14 residues. The chain's CDR3 is CASSLFRAGQSKYF. CDR3 nucleotides: TGTGCCAGCAGCTTATTTCGGGCGGGACAGTCTAAGTATTTT.

The chain links TRBV4-1 to TRBJ2-1; TRBD1 or TRBD2 may be the D gene (5 bases each). The germline V gene encodes CDR1 MGHRA and CDR2 YSYEKL. Deletions cut 5 bases from V and 8 bases from J, with 31 bases between. The CDR3 is 19 amino acids. The CDR3 here is CASSAQSYGLGEFGDEQFF. In nucleotides, the CDR3 is TGCGCCAGCAGCGCTCAGAGCTACGGTTTGGGGGAGTTTGGTGATGAGCAGTTCTTC.

In this sample, this clonotype turned up a few times. The gene calls are TRBV7-6 and TRBJ1-6; 9 bases agree with TRBD1. CDR3 size: 14 residues. Looked up from germline, CDR1 is SGHVS and CDR2 is FNYEAQ. V shed 5 bases, J shed 10 bases, and the junction held 6 bases outside the gene matches. The CDR3 here is CASSRTGVSSPLHF. The CDR3 region has the DNA TGTGCCAGCAGCAGGACAGGGGTTAGCTCACCCCTCCACTTT.

This clonotype was counted ten times or more. The rearrangement joins TRBV7-9 to TRBJ1-1, with D maybe TRBD1 (5 bases). The germline CDR1 and CDR2 sequences are SEHNR and FQNEAQ (reference sequence). The V gene lost 5 bases and the J gene lost 1 base, with 14 bases spanning the gap. The CDR3 totals 15 residues. The CDR3 loop reads CASSPDGHRNTEAFF. CDR3 nucleotides: TGTGCCAGCAGCCCTGATGGACACCGGAACACTGAAGCTTTCTTT.

V is TRBV30 and J is TRBJ2-1; D not certain. The germline CDR1 and CDR2 sequences are GTSNPN and SVGIG (reference sequence). Between the trimmed V and J ends, which lost 3 bases and 6 bases, there was a span of 3 bases. The CDR3 is 10 residues long. The CDR3 region is CAWRGNEQFF. The CDR3 coding sequence is TGTGCCTGGAGAGGCAATGAGCAGTTCTTC.

CDR3 nucleotide sequence: TGTGCCAGCAGCTCTGGACTAGCGGCCACAGATACGCAGTATTTT. Translating gives CASSSGLAATDTQYF. The chain uses TRBV5-4 and TRBJ2-3; TRBD2 matches 10 bases. The CDR3 has 15 residues. With 3 bases clipped from V and 2 bases from J, the junction kept 3 bases outside the gene matches. Germline V lookup: CDR1 SGHNT, CDR2 YYREEE (reference sequence).

This clonotype occurred many times. The rearrangement joins TRBV11-3 to TRBJ2-5, with D tentatively TRBD2 (5 bases). The CDR3 is made up of 15 amino acids. From germline, CDR1 is SGHNT and CDR2 YENEEA. V lost 7 bases to trimming and J lost 1 base, with 16 bases between them. DNA for the CDR3: TGTGCCAGCACCTCAAGGCGGGCAGGCCAAGAGACCCAGTACTTC. It is translated as CASTSRRAGQETQYF.

DNA of the CDR3: TGTGCCAGCAGCCAGGTGACCTACAATGAGCAGTTCTTC. As protein: CASSQVTYNEQFF. J is TRBJ2-1 and V is TRBV12-3 or TRBV12-4; D gene ambiguous. CDR3 length equals 13 residues. V lost 6 bases, J lost 2 bases, and 8 bases lay in between.